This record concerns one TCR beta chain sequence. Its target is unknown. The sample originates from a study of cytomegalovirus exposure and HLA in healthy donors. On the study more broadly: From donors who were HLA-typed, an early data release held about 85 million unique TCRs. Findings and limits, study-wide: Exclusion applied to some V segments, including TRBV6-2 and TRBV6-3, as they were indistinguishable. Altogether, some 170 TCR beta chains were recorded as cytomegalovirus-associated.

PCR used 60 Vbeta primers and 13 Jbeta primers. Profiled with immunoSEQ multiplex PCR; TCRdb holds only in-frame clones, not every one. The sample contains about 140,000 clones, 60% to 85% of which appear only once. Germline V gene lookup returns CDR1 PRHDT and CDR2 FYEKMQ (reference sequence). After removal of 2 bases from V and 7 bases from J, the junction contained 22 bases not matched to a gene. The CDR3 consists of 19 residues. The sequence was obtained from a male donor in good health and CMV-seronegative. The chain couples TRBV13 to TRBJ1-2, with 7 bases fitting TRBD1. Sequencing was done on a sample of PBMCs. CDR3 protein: CASSLWGGTAAFGYSGYTF. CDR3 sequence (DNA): TGTGCCAGCAGCTTATGGGGTGGGACAGCTGCCTTTGGGTATTCTGGCTACACCTTC. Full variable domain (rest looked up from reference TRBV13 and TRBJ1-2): AAGVIQSPRHLIKEKRETATLKCYPIPRHDTVYWYQQGPGQDPQFLISFYEKMQSDKGSIPDRFSAQQFSDYHSELNMSSLELGDSALYFCASSLWGGTAAFGYSGYTFGSGTRLTVV.